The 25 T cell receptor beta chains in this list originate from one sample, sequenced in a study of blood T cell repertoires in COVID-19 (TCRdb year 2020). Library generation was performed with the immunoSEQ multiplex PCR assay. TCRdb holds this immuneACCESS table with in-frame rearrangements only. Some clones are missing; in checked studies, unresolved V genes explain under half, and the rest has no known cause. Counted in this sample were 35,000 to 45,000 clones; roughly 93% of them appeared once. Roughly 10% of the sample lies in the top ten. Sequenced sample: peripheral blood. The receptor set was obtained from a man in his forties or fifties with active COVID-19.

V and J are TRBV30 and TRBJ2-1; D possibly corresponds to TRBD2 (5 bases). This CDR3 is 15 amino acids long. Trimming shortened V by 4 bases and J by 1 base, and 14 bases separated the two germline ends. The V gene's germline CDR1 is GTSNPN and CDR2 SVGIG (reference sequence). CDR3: CAWKGSGVSYNEQFF. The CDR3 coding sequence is TGTGCCTGGAAAGGGAGCGGAGTATCCTACAATGAGCAGTTCTTC.

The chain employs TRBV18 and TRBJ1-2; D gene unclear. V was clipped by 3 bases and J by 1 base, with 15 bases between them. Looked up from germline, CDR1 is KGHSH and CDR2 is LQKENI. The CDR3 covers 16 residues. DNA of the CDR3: TGTGCCAGCTCACCCTCGGACTCCCTCTTTAACTATGGCTACACCTTC. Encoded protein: CASSPSDSLFNYGYTF.

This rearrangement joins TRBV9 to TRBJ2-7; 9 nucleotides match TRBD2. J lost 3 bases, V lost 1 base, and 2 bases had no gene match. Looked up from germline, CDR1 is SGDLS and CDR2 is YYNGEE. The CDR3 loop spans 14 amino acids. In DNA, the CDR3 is TGTGCCAGCAGCGTACTAGCGGGGAACTACGAGCAGTACTTC. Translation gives CASSVLAGNYEQYF.

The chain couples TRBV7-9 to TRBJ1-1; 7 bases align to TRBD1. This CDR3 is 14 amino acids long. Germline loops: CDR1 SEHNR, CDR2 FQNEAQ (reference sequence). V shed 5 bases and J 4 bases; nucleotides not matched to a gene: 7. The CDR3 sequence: CASSRDRVGTEAFF. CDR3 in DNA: TGTGCCAGCAGCCGCGACAGGGTCGGCACTGAAGCTTTCTTT.

The CDR3 bases are TGTGCCAGCAGTCGCCAGACTAGCGGGGTGGGTAATGAGCAGTTCTTC. Amino acid sequence: CASSRQTSGVGNEQFF. V usage is TRBV28 and J usage is TRBJ2-1, with TRBD2 matching over 11 bases. The germline V gene has CDR1 MDHEN and CDR2 SYDVKM. V was pared by 5 bases and J by 7 bases, with 10 bases of the junction left unmatched. This CDR3 is built from 16 residues.

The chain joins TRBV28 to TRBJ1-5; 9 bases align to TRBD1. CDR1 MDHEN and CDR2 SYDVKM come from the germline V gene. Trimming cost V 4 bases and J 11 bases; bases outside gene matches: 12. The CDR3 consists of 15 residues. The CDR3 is CASSSAGTGKWAQHF. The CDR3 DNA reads TGTGCCAGCAGTTCAGCCGGGACAGGGAAATGGGCCCAGCATTTT.

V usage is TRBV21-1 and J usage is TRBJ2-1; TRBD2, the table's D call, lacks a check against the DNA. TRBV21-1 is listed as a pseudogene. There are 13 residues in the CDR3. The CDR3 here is CASRGLAGVKQFF. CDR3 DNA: TGTGCCAGCAGGGGACTAGCGGGAGTAAAGCAGTTCTTC.

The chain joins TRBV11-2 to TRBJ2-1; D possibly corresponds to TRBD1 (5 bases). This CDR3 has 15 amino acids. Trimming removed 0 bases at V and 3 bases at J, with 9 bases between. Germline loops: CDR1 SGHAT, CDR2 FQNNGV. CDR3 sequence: CASSLDRAVYNEQFF. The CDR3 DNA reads TGTGCCAGCAGCTTAGACAGGGCAGTCTACAATGAGCAGTTCTTC.

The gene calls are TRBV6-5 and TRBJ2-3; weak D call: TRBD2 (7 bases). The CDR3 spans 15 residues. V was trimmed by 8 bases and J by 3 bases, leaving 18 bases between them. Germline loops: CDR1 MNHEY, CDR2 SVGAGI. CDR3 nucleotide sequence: TGTGCCAGCGGGGGCGCGGGAGTAGGGACAGATACGCAGTATTTT. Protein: CASGGAGVGTDTQYF.

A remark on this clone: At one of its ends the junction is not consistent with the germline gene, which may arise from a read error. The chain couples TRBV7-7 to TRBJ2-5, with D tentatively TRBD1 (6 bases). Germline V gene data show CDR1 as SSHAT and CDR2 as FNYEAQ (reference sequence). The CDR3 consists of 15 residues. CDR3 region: CASSLDTGSRETQYF. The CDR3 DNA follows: TGTGCTAGCAGCTTAGATACAGGGAGTAGGGAGACCCAGTACTTC. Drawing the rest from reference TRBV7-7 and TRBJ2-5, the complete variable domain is GAGVSQSPRYKVTKRGQDVTLRCDPISSHATLYWYQQALGQGPEFLTYFNYEAQPDKSGLPSDRFSAERPEGSISTLTIQRTEQRDSAMYRCASSLDTGSRETQYFGPGTRLLVL.

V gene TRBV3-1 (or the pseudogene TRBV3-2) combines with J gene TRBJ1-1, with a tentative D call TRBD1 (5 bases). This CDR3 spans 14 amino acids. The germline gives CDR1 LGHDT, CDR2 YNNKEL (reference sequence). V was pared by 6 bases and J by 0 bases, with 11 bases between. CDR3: CASRVGQMNTEAFF. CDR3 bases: TGTGCCAGCAGAGTGGGGCAGATGAACACTGAAGCTTTCTTT.

The CDR3 here is CASSLGGGLSTEAFF. CDR3 in DNA: TGTGCCAGCAGCTTAGGCGGGGGGCTCAGCACTGAAGCTTTCTTT. The chain is built from TRBV7-9 and TRBJ1-1, with a possible D match to TRBD1 (6 bases). This CDR3 has 15 amino acids. Trimming stripped 1 base from V and 4 bases from J, with 13 bases between. Germline-derived CDR1 and CDR2 are SEHNR and FQNEAQ (reference sequence).

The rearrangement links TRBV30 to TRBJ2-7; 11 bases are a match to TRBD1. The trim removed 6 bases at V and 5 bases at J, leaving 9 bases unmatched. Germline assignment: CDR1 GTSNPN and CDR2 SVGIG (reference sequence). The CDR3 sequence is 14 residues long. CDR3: CACMSRTGGHEQYF. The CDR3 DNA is TGTGCCTGCATGTCTCGGACAGGGGGCCACGAGCAGTACTTC.

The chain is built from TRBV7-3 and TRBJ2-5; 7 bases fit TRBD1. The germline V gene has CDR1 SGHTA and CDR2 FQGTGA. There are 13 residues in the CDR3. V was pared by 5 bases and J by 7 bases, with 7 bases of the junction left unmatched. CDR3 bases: TGTGCCAGCAGCGCCTGGACAGGCGGGACCCAGTACTTC. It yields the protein CASSAWTGGTQYF.

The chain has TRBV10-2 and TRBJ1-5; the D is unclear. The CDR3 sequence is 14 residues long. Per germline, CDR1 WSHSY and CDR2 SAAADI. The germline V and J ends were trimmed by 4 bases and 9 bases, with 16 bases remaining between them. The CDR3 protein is CASSGNTGAGPQHF. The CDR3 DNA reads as TGCGCCAGCAGTGGAAACACGGGCGCGGGGCCCCAGCATTTT.

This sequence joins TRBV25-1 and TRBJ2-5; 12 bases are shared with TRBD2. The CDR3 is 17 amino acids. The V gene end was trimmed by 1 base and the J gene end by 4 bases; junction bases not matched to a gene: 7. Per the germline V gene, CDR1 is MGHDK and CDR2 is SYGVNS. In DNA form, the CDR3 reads TGTGCCAGCAGTGAATCGGCGACTAGCGGGAGTCGAGAGACCCAGTACTTC. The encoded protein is CASSESATSGSRETQYF. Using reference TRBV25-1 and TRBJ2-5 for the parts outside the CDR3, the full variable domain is EADIYQTPRYLVIGTGKKITLECSQTMGHDKMYWYQQDPGMELHLIHYSYGVNSTEKGDLSSESTVSRIRTEHFPLTLESARPSHTSQYLCASSESATSGSRETQYFGPGTRLLVL.

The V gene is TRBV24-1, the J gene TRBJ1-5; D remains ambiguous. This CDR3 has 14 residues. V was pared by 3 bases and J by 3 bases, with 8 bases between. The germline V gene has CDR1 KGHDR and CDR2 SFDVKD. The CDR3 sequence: CATSDHGYNQPQHF. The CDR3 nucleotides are TGTGCCACCAGTGATCACGGGTACAATCAGCCCCAGCATTTT.

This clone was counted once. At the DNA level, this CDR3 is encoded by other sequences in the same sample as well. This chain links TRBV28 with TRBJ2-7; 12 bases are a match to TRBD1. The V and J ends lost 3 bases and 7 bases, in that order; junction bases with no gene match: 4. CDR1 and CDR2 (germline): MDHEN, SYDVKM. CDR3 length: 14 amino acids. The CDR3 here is CASSLGQGAREQYF. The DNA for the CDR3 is TGTGCCAGCAGTTTGGGACAGGGGGCGAGGGAGCAGTACTTC.

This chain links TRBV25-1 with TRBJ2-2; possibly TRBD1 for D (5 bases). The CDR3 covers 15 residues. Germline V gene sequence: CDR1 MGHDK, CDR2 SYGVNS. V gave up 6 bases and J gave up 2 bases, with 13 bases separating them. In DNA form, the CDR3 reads TGTGCCAGCAGAACAGGAGAACTTAACACCGGGGAGCTGTTTTTT. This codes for CASRTGELNTGELFF.

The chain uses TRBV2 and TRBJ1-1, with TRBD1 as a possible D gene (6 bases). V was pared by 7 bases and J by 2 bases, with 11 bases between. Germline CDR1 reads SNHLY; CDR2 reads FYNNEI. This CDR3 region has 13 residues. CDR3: CASTGQFNTEAFF. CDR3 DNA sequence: TGTGCCAGCACCGGACAGTTTAACACTGAAGCTTTCTTT.

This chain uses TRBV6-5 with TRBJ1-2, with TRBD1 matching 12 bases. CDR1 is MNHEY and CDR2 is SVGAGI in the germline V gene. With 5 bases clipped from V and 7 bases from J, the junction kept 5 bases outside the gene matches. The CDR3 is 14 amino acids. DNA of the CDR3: TGTGCCAGCAGTACGGGACAGGGGGCTTTTGGCTACACCTTC. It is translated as CASSTGQGAFGYTF.

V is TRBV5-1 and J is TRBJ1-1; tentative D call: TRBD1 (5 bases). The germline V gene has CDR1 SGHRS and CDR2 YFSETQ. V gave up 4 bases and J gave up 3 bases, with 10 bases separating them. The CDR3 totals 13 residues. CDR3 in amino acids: CASSPAGDTEAFF. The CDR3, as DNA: TGCGCCAGCAGCCCGGCGGGGGACACTGAAGCTTTCTTT.

Written as DNA, the CDR3 is TGTGCCAGCAGCTTAGGGCGGGGTTTGAACACTGAAGCTTTCTTT. This translates into CASSLGRGLNTEAFF. The chain carries TRBV11-2 and TRBJ1-1; D is unclear. This CDR3 comprises 15 residues. Trimming removed 1 base from V and 0 bases from J, with 9 bases in between. Germline lookup yields CDR1 SGHAT and CDR2 FQNNGV.

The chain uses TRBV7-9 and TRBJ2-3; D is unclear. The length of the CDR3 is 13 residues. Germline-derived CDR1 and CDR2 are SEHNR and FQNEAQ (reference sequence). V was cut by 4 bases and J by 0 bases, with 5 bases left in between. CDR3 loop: CASSSSSTDTQYF. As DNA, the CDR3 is TGTGCCAGCAGCTCGTCTAGCACAGATACGCAGTATTTT.

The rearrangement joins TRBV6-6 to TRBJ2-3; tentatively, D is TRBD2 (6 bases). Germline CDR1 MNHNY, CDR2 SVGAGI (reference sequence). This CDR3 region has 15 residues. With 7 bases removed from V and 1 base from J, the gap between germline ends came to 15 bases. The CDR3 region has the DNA TGTGCCAGCACCGGAGGGCCGGATGGCACAGATACGCAGTATTTT. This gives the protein CASTGGPDGTDTQYF.